The 5 T cell receptor beta chains listed next were all sequenced from one sample in a study of control samples from healthy donors and cancer patients. TCRdb's copy holds only in-frame clones and misses some; the assay was immunoSEQ multiplex PCR. This sample has 130,000 to 150,000 clones, with 80% to 95% found just once. Sequenced: blood. Receptor source: a man between 25 and 39 years old in good health.

This sequence joins TRBV15 and TRBJ2-1; D call uncertain. Germline CDR1 and CDR2: LNHNV and YYDKDF (reference sequence). The V and J ends lost 0 bases and 10 bases respectively, with 10 bases between them. The CDR3 has 13 amino acids. Here the CDR3 reads CATSRDKSGEQFF. The CDR3 coding sequence is TGTGCCACCAGCAGAGATAAGAGTGGCGAGCAGTTCTTC. Full variable domain (rest looked up from reference TRBV15 and TRBJ2-1): DAMVIQNPRYQVTQFGKPVTLSCSQTLNHNVMYWYQQKSSQAPKLLFHYYDKDFNNEADTPDNFQSRRPNTSFCFLDIRSPGLGDTAMYLCATSRDKSGEQFFGPGTRLTVL.

This chain links TRBV6-1 with TRBJ2-1; D might be TRBD1 (5 bases). The CDR3 has 13 amino acids. Trimming left V 3 bases short and J 9 bases short, with 12 bases between. Germline-derived CDR1 and CDR2 are MNHNS and SASEGT. The CDR3 nucleotides are TGTGCCAGCAGTGACCAGGGTACGGGTGAGCAGTTCTTC. Its protein product is CASSDQGTGEQFF.

The chain is built from TRBV5-1 and TRBJ2-3; TRBD2 matches 9 bases. Trimming removed 2 bases from V and 6 bases from J; junction bases left unmatched: 10. This CDR3 is built from 16 residues. Germline assignment: CDR1 SGHRS and CDR2 YFSETQ. CDR3 sequence (DNA): TGCGCCAGCAGCTTAAGGGCGGGAGGGCCTCCGGATACGCAGTATTTT. It translates to CASSLRAGGPPDTQYF.

In DNA, the CDR3 is TGTGCCAGCAGCTTAGCGCTCCGGGGGAATGAAGCTTTCTTT. It is translated as CASSLALRGNEAFF. The rearrangement joins TRBV7-9 to TRBJ1-1, with a possible D match to TRBD1 (5 bases). Trimming removed 0 bases at V and 7 bases at J, with 12 bases between. Germline V gene data show CDR1 as SEHNR and CDR2 as FQNEAQ (reference sequence). This CDR3 has 14 residues.

The count of this clone is one. The chain carries TRBV2 and TRBJ1-4; D is unclear. Germline V lookup: CDR1 SNHLY, CDR2 FYNNEI. This CDR3 has 11 amino acids. For the CDR3, the DNA is TGTGCTAATGGGTCTAATGAAAAACTGTTTTTT. As protein: CANGSNEKLFF.